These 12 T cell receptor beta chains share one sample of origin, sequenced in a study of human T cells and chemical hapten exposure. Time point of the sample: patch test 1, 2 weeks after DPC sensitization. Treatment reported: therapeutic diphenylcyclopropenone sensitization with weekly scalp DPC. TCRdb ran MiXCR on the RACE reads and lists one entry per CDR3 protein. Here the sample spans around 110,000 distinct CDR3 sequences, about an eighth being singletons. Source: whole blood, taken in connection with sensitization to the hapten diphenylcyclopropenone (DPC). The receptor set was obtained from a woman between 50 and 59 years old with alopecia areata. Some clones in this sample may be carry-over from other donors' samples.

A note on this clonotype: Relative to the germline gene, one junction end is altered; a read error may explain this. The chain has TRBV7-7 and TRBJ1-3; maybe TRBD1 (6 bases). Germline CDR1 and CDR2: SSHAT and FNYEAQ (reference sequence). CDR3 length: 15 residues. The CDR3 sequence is CASSKRTVEGNTIYF. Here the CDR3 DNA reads TGTGCTAGCAGCAAACGGACAGTGGAAGGAAACACCATATATTTT.

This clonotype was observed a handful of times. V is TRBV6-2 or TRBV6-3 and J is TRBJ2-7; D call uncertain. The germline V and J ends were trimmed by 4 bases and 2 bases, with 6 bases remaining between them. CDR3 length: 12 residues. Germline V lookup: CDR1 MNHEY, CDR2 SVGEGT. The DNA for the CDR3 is TGTGCCAGCAGTTCCCAGGCCTACGAGCAGTACTTC. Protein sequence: CASSSQAYEQYF.

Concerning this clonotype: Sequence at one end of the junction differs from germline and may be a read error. CDR3 loop: CATSPGQGTSYGYTF. The CDR3 DNA reads TGTGCCACCTCACCGGGACAGGGGACATCCTATGGCTACACCTTC. This chain connects TRBV18 to TRBJ1-2, with 10 bases that match TRBD1. This CDR3 contains 15 residues. CDR1 is KGHSH and CDR2 is LQKENI in the germline V gene. The whole variable domain, remainder taken from reference TRBV18 and TRBJ1-2, is NAGVMQNPRHLVRRRGQEARLRCSPMKGHSHVYWYRQLPEEGLKFMVYLQKENIIDESGMPKERFSAEFPKEGPSILRIQQVVRGDSAAYFCATSPGQGTSYGYTFGSGTRLTVV.

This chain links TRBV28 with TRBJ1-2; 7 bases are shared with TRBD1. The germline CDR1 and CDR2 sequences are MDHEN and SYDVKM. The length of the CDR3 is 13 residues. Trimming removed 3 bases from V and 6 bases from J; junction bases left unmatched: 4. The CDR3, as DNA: TGTGCCAGCAGTTTGGACAGGAATGATGGCTACACCTTC. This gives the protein CASSLDRNDGYTF.

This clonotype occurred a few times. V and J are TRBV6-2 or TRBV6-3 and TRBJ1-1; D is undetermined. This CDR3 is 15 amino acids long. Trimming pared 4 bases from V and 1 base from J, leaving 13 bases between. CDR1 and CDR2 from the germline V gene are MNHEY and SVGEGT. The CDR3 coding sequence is TGTGCCAGCAGTTCAGCCCCCTGGGGGAACACTGAAGCTTTCTTT. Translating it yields CASSSAPWGNTEAFF.

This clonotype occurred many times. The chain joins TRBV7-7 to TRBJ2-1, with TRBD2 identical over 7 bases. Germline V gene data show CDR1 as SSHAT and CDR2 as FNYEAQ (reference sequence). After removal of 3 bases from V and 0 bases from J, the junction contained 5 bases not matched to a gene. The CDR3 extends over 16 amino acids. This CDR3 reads CASSLGGDGSYNEQFF. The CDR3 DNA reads TGTGCCAGCAGCTTGGGGGGGGACGGCTCCTACAATGAGCAGTTCTTC.

The CDR3 bases are TGTGCCAGCAGCAAAGATCTCCCTAAAAACATTCAGTACTTC. It translates to CASSKDLPKNIQYF. The rearrangement uses TRBV21-1 and TRBJ2-4; the table's D call, TRBD2, has no DNA check behind it. TRBV21-1 is deemed a pseudogene. The CDR3 runs 14 residues.

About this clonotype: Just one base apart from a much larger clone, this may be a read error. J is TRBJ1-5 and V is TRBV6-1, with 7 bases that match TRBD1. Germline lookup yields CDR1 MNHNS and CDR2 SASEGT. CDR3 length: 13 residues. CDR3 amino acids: CASSGIQGQPRHF. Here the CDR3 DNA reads TGTGCCAGCAGTGGAATACAGGGGCAGCCCCGGCATTTT.

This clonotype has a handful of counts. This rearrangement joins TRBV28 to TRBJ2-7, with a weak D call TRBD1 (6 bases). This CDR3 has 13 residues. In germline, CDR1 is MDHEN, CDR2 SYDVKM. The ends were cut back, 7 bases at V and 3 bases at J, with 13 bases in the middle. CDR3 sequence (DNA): TGTGCCAGCAAAGGACAGAGCCTCTACGAGCAGTACTTC. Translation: CASKGQSLYEQYF.

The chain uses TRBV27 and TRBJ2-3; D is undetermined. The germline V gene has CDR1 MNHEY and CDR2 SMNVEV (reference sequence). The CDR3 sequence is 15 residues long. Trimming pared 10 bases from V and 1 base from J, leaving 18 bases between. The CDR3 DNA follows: TGTGCCACCTCTCAAAGTTTCCACGGCACAGATACGCAGTATTTT. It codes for CATSQSFHGTDTQYF.

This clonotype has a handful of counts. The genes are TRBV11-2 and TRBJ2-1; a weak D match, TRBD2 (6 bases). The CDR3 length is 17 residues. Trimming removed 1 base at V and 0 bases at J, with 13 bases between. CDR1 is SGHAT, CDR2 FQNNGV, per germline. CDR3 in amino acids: CASSLGWGGVSYNEQFF. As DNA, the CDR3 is TGTGCCAGCAGCTTAGGATGGGGCGGGGTCTCCTACAATGAGCAGTTCTTC. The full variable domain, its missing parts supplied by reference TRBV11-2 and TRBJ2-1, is EAGVAQSPRYKIIEKRQSVAFWCNPISGHATLYWYQQILGQGPKLLIQFQNNGVVDDSQLPKDRFSAERLKGVDSTLKIQPAKLEDSAVYLCASSLGWGGVSYNEQFFGPGTRLTVL.

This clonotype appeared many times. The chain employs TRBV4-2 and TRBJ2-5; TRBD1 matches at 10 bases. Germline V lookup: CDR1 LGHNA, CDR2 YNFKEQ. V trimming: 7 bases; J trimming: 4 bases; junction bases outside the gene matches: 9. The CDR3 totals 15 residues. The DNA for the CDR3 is TGTGCCAGCACCGCGCGACAGGGGGCAGGAGAGACCCAGTACTTC. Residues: CASTARQGAGETQYF.